This paragraph reports one T cell receptor beta chain. Its antigen remains unknown. This table comes from immunoSEQ multiplex PCR, and its TCRdb copy is limited to in-frame clones, with some not included. This repertoire shows approximately 91,000 clones, approximately 86% found once; its top ten account for just under 2%. Patients were ruled out by autoimmune disease history or systemic immunosuppression. The data were obtained in a study of OX40 agonist ivuxolimab in advanced cancers. Looking at the study overall: While on treatment, patients had intravenous ivuxolimab at 0.01 to 10 mg/kg every 2 weeks. Subjects had a mean age of around 63 years, with a range of about 23 to 90; more than 70% were male. Notes on the study in general: At 0.1 to 3.0 mg/kg and by week 6, CD4+ and CD8+ T cells in the blood had expanded clonally.

This CDR3 region has 19 residues. Germline lookup yields CDR1 SEHNR and CDR2 FQNEAQ (reference sequence). With 1 base removed from V and 10 bases from J, the gap between germline ends came to 26 bases. The clonotype was recovered from an adult with an advanced solid tumor such as melanoma, head and neck, liver or kidney cancer. The sequenced sample was CD4+ or CD8+ T cells sorted from blood, obtained in a trial of the OX40 agonist ivuxolimab. The chain joins TRBV7-9 to TRBJ1-6; weak D call: TRBD1 (6 bases). CDR3 in DNA: TGTGCCAGCAGCTTAGATCGGGGCGGGGCGACAGGAAGCCCCTCACCCCTCCACTTT. Translated, it gives CASSLDRGGATGSPSPLHF.